This T cell receptor (beta chain) was sequenced in a study of glioma-infiltrating T cells (dated by TCRdb to the mid-2010s). At the level of the whole study: Low-grade gliomas were WHO grade II oligodendrogliomas or astrocytomas, and glioblastomas were WHO grade IV tumors sampled at initial rather than recurrent diagnosis. Glioma patients received dexamethasone for six or fewer days before surgery. Sequencing coverage of roughly 4- to 11-fold of some 1 million peripheral T cells was targeted for blood libraries. Glioma tissue, non-neoplastic brain tissue and matched peripheral blood mononuclear cells were used as sources from which TCR alpha- and beta-chain repertoires were sequenced. To measure divergence between tissue and blood T-cell populations, each tissue-infiltrating repertoire was compared with the peripheral blood repertoire of the same patient. Three low-grade glioma patients, fewer than 10 primary glioblastoma patients and three non-glioma patients contributing non-neoplastic brain tissue were included in the paired cohort.

General study outcomes and caveats: VJ-independent divergence between tissue and blood was below expectation in non-neoplastic patients but above expectation in all gliomas, especially low-grade gliomas. Patients with low tissue-blood divergence were marked by a signature set of shared blood CDR3 motifs, and this signature set was depleted in highly divergent patients. Only a very small number of CDR3 sequences turned up in both tissue and blood, a result put down to high CDR3 diversity combined with limited sampling. The group comparisons were based on small numbers of patients: three non-neoplastic, three low-grade glioma and roughly eight glioblastoma patients.

TCR alpha and beta CDR3 regions were amplified with the iRepertoire nested amplicon-rescue multiplex PCR (arm-PCR) platform from RNA. The input for one-step reverse transcription and amplification was roughly 85-400 ng of tissue mRNA or PBMC total RNA. Following bead purification, Illumina adapters were added by a secondary multiplex PCR, and libraries between 200 and 400 bp were gel-purified. Demultiplexing relied on internal 6-nucleotide barcodes carried by the libraries. Sequencing of the libraries was done on an Illumina MiSeq using 2x220 or 2x250 nucleotide paired-end reads. In the original analysis: Paired reads were merged using FLASH 1.2.11 and aligned with BWA-MEM to the GRCh37 human genome, and TRA and TRB reads were then extracted. V and J assignment used an IMGT-derived reference of cassette sequences and CDR3 motifs that included pseudogenes. Reads were translated in three frames, and productive CDR3s were defined as those with a C...FGXG motif and no stop codons. Clonotypes were defined as unique combinations of V-J cassette pair and CDR3 amino acid sequence. Filtering of reads was based on Hamming distance, with the threshold set by the sequence error rate of each sample in mapped regions. TCRdb reprocessed the public reads (quality trimming at Q25 with fastp, clone calling with MiXCR) and kept in-frame beta chains. Every distinct CDR3 protein forms one entry, paired with its most common genes and DNA. The V and J calls come from TCRdb's annotation, not from the publication. Counted in this sample were around 350,000 distinct CDR3 sequences; about 40% of them appeared once. The top ten clones comprise 12% of the sample.

This clonotype was picked up many times. Its antigen remains undetermined. Per-base qualities were not stored, and no clone one base away is much larger. Surgical brain or tumor specimens were cryofrozen in liquid nitrogen immediately after resection, and peripheral blood cells were collected concurrently. Via the germline V gene, CDR1 is MDHEN and CDR2 SYDVKM. The CDR3 numbers 16 residues from cysteine through phenylalanine. Of the read, only the CDR3 DNA is kept; its 48 bases are in frame from base 1. Trimmed from V: 5 bases; trimmed from J: 0 bases; junction bases lacking a gene match: 7. The chain joins TRBV28 to TRBJ1-5, with 7 bases matching TRBD1. This receptor was taken from a human donor with low-grade glioma or glioblastoma, undergoing nonglioma brain surgery, or in good health (not recorded which). The specimen sequenced was glioma tissue, nonneoplastic brain tissue, or PBMCs (not recorded which). The sequenced DNA: TGTGCCAGCAGTCAGTCCAGGGGGTATAGCAATCAGCCCCAGCATTTT. Its coded protein is CASSQSRGYSNQPQHF.